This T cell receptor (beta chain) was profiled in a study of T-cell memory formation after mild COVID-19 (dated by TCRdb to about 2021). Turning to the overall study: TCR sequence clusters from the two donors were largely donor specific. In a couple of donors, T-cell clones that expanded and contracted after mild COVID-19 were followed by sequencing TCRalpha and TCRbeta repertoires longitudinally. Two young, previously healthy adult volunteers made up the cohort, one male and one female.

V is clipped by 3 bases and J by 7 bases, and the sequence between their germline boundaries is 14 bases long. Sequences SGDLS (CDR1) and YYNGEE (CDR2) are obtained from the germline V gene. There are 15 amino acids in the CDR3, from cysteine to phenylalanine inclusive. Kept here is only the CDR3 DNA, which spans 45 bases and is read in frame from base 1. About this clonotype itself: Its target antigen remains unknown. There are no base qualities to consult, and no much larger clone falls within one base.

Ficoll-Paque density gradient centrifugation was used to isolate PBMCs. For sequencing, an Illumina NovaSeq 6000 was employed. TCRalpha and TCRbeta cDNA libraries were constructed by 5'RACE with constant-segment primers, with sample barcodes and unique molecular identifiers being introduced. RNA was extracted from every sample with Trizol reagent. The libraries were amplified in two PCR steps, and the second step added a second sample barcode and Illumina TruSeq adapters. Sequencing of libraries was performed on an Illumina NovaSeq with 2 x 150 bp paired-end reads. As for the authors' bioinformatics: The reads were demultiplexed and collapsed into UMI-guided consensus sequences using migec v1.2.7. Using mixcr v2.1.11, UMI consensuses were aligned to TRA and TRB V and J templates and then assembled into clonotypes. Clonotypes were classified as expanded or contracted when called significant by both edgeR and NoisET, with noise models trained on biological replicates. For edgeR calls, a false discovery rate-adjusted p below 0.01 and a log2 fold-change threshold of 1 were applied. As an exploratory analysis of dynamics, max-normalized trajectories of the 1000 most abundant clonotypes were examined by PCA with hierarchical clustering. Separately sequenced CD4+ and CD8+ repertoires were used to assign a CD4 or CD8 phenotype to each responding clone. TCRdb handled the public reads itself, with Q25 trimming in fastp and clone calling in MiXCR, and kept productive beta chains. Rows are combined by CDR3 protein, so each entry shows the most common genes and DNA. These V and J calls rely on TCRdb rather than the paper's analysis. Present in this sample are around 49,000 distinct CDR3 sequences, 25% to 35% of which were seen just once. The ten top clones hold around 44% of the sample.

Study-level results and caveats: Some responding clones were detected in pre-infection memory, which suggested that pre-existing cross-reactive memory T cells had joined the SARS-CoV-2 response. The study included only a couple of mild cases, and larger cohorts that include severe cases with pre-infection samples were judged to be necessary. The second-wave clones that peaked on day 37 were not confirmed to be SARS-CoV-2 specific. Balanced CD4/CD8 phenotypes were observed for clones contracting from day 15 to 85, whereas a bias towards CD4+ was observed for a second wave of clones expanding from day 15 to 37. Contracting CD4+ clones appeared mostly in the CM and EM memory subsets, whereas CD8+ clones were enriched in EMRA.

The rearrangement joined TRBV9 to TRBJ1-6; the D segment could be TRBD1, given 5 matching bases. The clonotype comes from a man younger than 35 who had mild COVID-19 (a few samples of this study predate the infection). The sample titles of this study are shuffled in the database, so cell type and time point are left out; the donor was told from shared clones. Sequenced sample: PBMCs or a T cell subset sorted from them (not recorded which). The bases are TGTGCCAGCAGCGCTTGGGGACGCCACAATTCACCCCTCCACTTT. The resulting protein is CASSAWGRHNSPLHF.